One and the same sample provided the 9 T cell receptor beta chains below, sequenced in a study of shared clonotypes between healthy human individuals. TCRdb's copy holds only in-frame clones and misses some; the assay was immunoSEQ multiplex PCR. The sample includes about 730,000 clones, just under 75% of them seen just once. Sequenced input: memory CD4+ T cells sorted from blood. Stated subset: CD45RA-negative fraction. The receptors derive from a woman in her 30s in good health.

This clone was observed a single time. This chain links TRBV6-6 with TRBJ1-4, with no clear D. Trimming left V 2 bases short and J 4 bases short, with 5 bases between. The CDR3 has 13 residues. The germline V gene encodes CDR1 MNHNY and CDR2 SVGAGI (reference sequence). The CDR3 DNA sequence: TGTGCCAGCAGTTACCGGGTTAATGAAAAACTGTTTTTT. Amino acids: CASSYRVNEKLFF.

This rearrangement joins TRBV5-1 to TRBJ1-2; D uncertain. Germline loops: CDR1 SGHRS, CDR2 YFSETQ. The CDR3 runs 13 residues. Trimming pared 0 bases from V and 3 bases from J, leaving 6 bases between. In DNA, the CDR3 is TGCGCCAGCAGCTTGGCCAGTGACTATGGCTACACCTTC. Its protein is CASSLASDYGYTF. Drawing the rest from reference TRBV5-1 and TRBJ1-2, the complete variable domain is KAGVTQTPRYLIKTRGQQVTLSCSPISGHRSVSWYQQTPGQGLQFLFEYFSETQRNKGNFPGRFSGRQFSNSRSEMNVSTLELGDSALYLCASSLASDYGYTFGSGTRLTVV.

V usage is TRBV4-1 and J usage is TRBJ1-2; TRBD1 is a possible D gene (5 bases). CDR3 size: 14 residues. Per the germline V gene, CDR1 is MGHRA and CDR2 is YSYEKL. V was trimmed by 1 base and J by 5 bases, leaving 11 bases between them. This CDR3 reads CASSQAWQGYGYTF. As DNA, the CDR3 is TGCGCCAGCAGCCAAGCTTGGCAGGGATATGGCTACACCTTC.

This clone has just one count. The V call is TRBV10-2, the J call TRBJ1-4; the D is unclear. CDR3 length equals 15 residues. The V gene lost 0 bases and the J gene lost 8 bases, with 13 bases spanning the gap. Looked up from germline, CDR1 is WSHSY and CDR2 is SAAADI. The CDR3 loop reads CASSESGFVEEKLFF. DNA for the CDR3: TGCGCCAGCAGTGAGTCGGGGTTTGTGGAGGAAAAACTGTTTTTT.

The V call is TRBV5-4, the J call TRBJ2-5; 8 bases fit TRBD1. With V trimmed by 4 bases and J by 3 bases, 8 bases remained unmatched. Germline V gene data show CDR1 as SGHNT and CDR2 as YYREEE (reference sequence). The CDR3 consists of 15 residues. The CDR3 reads CASSPGQGRKETQYF. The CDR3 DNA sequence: TGTGCCAGCAGCCCTGGACAGGGCCGAAAAGAGACCCAGTACTTC.

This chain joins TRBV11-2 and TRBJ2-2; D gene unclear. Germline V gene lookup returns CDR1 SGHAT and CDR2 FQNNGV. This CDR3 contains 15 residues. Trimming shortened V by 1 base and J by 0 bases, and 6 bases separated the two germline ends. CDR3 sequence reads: CASSLGGANTGELFF. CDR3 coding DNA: TGTGCCAGCAGCTTAGGTGGGGCGAACACCGGGGAGCTGTTTTTT.

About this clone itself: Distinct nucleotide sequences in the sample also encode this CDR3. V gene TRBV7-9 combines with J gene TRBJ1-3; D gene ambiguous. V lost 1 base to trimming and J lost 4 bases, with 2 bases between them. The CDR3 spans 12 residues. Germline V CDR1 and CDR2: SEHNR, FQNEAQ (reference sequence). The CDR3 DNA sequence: TGTGCCAGCAGCTTAGTGGGAAACACCATATATTTT. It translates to CASSLVGNTIYF. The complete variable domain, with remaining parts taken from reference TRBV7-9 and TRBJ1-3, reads DTGVSQNPRHKITKRGQNVTFRCDPISEHNRLYWYRQTLGQGPEFLTYFQNEAQLEKSRLLSDRFSAERPKGSFSTLEIQRTEQGDSAMYLCASSLVGNTIYFGEGSWLTVV.

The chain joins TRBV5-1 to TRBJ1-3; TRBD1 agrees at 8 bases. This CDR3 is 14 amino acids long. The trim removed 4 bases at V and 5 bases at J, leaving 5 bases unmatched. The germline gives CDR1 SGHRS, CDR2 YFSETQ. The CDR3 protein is CASSATGARNTIYF. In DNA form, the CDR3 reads TGCGCCAGCAGCGCGACAGGGGCGAGAAACACCATATATTTT.

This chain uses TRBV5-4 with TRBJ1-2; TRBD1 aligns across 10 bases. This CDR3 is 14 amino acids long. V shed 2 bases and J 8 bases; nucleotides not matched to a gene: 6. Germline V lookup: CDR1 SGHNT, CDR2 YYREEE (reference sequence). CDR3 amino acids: CASSFDRGRGGYTF. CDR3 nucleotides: TGTGCCAGCAGCTTCGACAGGGGGCGGGGAGGCTACACCTTC. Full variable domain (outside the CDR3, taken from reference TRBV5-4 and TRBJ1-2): ETGVTQSPTHLIKTRGQQVTLRCSSQSGHNTVSWYQQALGQGPQFIFQYYREEENGRGNFPPRFSGLQFPNYSSELNVNALELDDSALYLCASSFDRGRGGYTFGSGTRLTVV.